The clone carrying this T cell receptor (beta chain) was detected ten times or more. V lost 2 bases and J lost 2, with 6 bases in between. The CDR3 is 13 residues long. Germline values: CDR1 SGHDN, CDR2 FVKESK. Donors with ophthalmopathy: moderate-to-severe activity, CAS ≥3, NOSPECS ≥4, duration under 3 months. The study amplified TCR beta CDR3 regions using RNA transcripts. RT-PCR with HTBI primers came first, then second-round multiplex PCR. TCRdb fed the multiplex PCR reads into MiXCR, producing one record per CDR3 protein. The sample carries almost 750,000 distinct CDR3 sequences, approximately 40% recorded once. This specimen comes from a study of Graves' ophthalmopathy and Graves' hyperthyroidism.

The rearrangement links TRBV14 to TRBJ2-5; D unclear. The specimen sequenced was peripheral blood. This sequence originates from an adult man with Graves' ophthalmopathy. For the CDR3, the DNA is TGTGCCAGCAGCCAAAATTCACAAGAGACCCAGTACTTC. It codes for CASSQNSQETQYF.